Listed below are T cell receptor beta chains from one sample, sequenced in a study of blood T cell repertoires in COVID-19. Sequencing was performed with immunoSEQ multiplex PCR; in TCRdb, only in-frame clones are kept and a portion is missing. The sample has around 170,000 clones, roughly 70% seen once; the top ten hold approximately 3%. The sequencing sample was made of peripheral blood. These receptors were taken from a woman of 80 years or more with acute or convalescent COVID-19. The CDR3 runs from the conserved cysteine through the conserved F or W. A D gene is named only where the DNA matches it firmly. Some rows have no size entry. The others give once, few or many, or a class for an expanded clone.

V	J	D	size	CDR3	DNA
TRBV19	TRBJ1-1	.	.	CASTKPAGGNTEAFF	TGTGCCAGTACTAAGCCGGCGGGTGGTAACACTGAAGCTTTCTTT
TRBV9	TRBJ2-3	.	.	CASSQQGFADTQYF	TGTGCCAGCAGCCAGCAGGGGTTTGCAGATACGCAGTATTTT
TRBV5-8	TRBJ1-6	TRBD1	.	CASSNRDRNSPLHF	TGTGCCAGCAGCAACCGGGACAGGAATTCACCCCTCCACTTT
TRBV30	TRBJ1-5	.	.	CAWSIRGNQPQHF	TGTGCCTGGAGTATTAGGGGGAATCAGCCCCAGCATTTT
TRBV5-5	TRBJ2-7	TRBD2	.	CASSGGESGKTYEQYF	TGTGCCAGCAGCGGGGGGGAGTCCGGTAAAACCTACGAGCAGTACTTC
TRBV7-2	TRBJ2-1	.	.	CASSMPGGGSWGEQFF	TGTGCCAGCAGCATGCCGGGGGGCGGGAGTTGGGGTGAGCAGTTCTTC
TRBV27	TRBJ1-1	TRBD1	.	CASSSTGGRANTEAFF	TGTGCCAGCAGTTCCACAGGGGGCCGGGCGAACACTGAAGCTTTCTTT
TRBV29-1	TRBJ1-2	.	.	CSVATSYGYTF	TGCAGCGTTGCGACAAGCTATGGCTACACCTTC
TRBV6-6	TRBJ1-1	TRBD1	.	CASSYQGDGEAFF	TGTGCCAGCAGTTACCAGGGGGACGGTGAAGCTTTCTTT
TRBV30	TRBJ1-4	TRBD1	.	CAWSTPGQGAGEKLFF	TGTGCCTGGAGTACACCGGGACAGGGGGCGGGTGAAAAACTGTTTTTT
TRBV6-4	TRBJ2-1	.	many	CASSREIHNEQFF	TGTGCCAGCAGTCGGGAGATCCACAATGAGCAGTTCTTC
TRBV7-3	TRBJ2-3	TRBD2	.	CASSSGLAGGPDTQYF	TGTGCCAGCAGCTCCGGACTAGCGGGAGGTCCAGATACGCAGTATTTT
TRBV9	TRBJ1-2	.	.	CASSVGGGFGYTF	TGTGCCAGCAGCGTAGGAGGAGGGTTCGGCTACACCTTC
TRBV5-1	TRBJ1-1	TRBD1	.	CASRNTGGSGTEAFF	TGCGCCAGCAGAAATACAGGGGGCTCGGGCACTGAAGCTTTCTTT
TRBV3-1/TRBV3-2	TRBJ2-7	TRBD1	.	CASSRPGTGESEQYF	TGTGCCAGCAGCCGTCCCGGGACAGGGGAGAGCGAGCAGTACTTC
TRBV18	TRBJ1-2	.	.	CASSPARANYGYTF	TGTGCCAGCTCACCGGCCAGGGCTAACTATGGCTACACCTTC
TRBV29-1	TRBJ2-7	TRBD2	.	CSVDSSGTSGMLGEQYF	TGCAGCGTTGACTCATCCGGGACTAGCGGGATGCTGGGGGAGCAGTACTTC
TRBV7-8	TRBJ2-2	.	few	CASSLSTGSTGELFF	TGTGCCAGCAGCTTATCCACAGGGTCCACCGGGGAGCTGTTTTTT
TRBV7-8	TRBJ1-5	.	.	CASSLVWGEWGNQPQHF	TGTGCCAGCAGCTTAGTCTGGGGGGAATGGGGCAATCAGCCCCAGCATTTT
TRBV5-4	TRBJ1-4	TRBD1	.	CASSLGQQGFEKLFF	TGTGCCAGCAGCCTGGGACAGCAAGGATTCGAAAAACTGTTTTTT
TRBV7-2	TRBJ2-1	TRBD2	.	CASSGRTSGTSYNEQFF	TGTGCCAGCAGCGGGCGGACTAGCGGGACTTCCTACAATGAGCAGTTCTTC
TRBV18	TRBJ2-5	.	.	CASSPTYGQQETQYF	TGTGCCAGCTCACCAACGTATGGCCAGCAAGAGACCCAGTACTTC
TRBV10-1	TRBJ1-5	.	few	CASSAQGNQPQHF	TGCGCCAGCAGTGCCCAGGGCAATCAGCCCCAGCATTTT
TRBV20-1	TRBJ2-5	.	.	CSASPQGKKTQYF	TGCAGTGCTAGTCCCCAGGGGAAAAAGACCCAGTACTTC
TRBV5-5	TRBJ2-1	.	few	CASSVQLITYNEQFF	TGTGCCAGCAGCGTACAACTAATCACCTACAATGAGCAGTTCTTC
TRBV10-3	TRBJ2-2	TRBD2	.	CAISESRGVDTGELFF	TGTGCCATCAGTGAGTCTCGGGGGGTGGACACCGGGGAGCTGTTTTTT
TRBV5-1	TRBJ2-7	TRBD2	.	CASSSTSGRAYEQYF	TGCGCCAGCAGCTCGACTAGCGGGAGGGCCTACGAGCAGTACTTC
TRBV7-6	TRBJ2-5	.	.	CASSSEQNHLETQYF	TGTGCCAGCAGCTCAGAACAGAACCACCTAGAGACCCAGTACTTC